This TCR beta chain is drawn from a study of graft-versus-host responses after intestinal transplantation. In the study overall: Transplants were multivisceral, liver-intestinal, or isolated intestinal. Each recipient received anti-thymocyte globulin induction, then tacrolimus and steroids for approximately 3 years. Study-wide points: In patients with graft-donor T cell macrochimerism, allograft graft-versus-host to host-versus-graft clonal ratios were high.

Trimming pared 0 bases from V and 4 bases from J, leaving 7 bases between. This CDR3 contains 15 residues. Germline CDR1 is MGHRA and CDR2 is YSYEKL. Comments on this clone: The antigen remains unidentified.

Libraries were prepared by immunoSEQ multiplex PCR; TCRdb keeps only in-frame clonotypes and omits some of them. The sample lists 40,000 or so clones; roughly 96% were seen once. Sequenced material: unstimulated CD8+ T cells sorted from spleen or lymph node cells, taken before transplant. This clonotype was sampled from a human donor who was the organ donor for an intestinal transplant. The rearrangement joins TRBV4-1 to TRBJ1-6; D is undetermined. The CDR3 loop reads CASSQDGGYNSPLHF. In DNA form, the CDR3 reads TGCGCCAGCAGCCAAGATGGCGGATATAATTCACCCCTCCACTTT.